This TCR beta chain originates from a study of control samples from healthy donors and cancer patients. Clones were sequenced by immunoSEQ multiplex PCR, and TCRdb holds only the in-frame ones, with some missing. This table holds approximately 150,000 clones, under 95% found once. Per germline, CDR1 MDHEN and CDR2 SYDVKM. Between the trimmed V and J ends, which lost 3 bases and 8 bases, there was a span of 4 bases. The CDR3 runs to 11 residues. With respect to this clone: The sample carries other DNA sequences with the same CDR3.

Specimen: blood. V usage is TRBV28 and J usage is TRBJ1-4; D gene unclear. This receptor was taken from a man aged 18 to 29 in good health. CDR3 bases: TGTGCCAGCAGTTTCAGGGAAAAACTGTTTTTT. Amino acid sequence: CASSFREKLFF.